A single sample gave rise to the 24 T cell receptor delta chains below, sequenced in a study of γδ T cells in repeated Plasmodium falciparum infection. Bulk repertoires came from Vgamma9/Vdelta2+ or Vdelta2-negative gammadelta T cells flow-sorted from PBMC. TCRdb re-called the multiplex PCR reads via CATT. The profile shows tens of thousands of delta-chain clones, over 1.5% of them singletons. The sequencing input was gamma-delta T cells from blood. Receptors were obtained from a pool of human donors (malaria-infected and uninfected, not separated).

This clone was counted many times. A much larger clone sits a single nucleotide away, making a read error possible. Other DNA sequences in this sample translate to the same CDR3. This sequence joins TRDV3 and TRDJ1; D possibly uses TRDD2 or TRDD3 (5 bases each). The germline V gene has CDR1 TVYSNPD and CDR2 GDNSRS (reference sequence). CDR3 length equals 15 residues. The V gene lost 2 bases and the J gene lost 3 bases, with 19 bases spanning the gap. The CDR3 nucleotides read TGTGCCTTTCCTACCAGATTGGGGTGTCCCGATAAACTCATCTTT. Its translation is CAFPTRLGCPDKLIF.

This clone was found a few times. TCRdb assigns this DNA the protein of a much larger clone, which departs from its translation at residue 4; this likely reflects a read error, and the protein shown comes from translating the DNA. The chain joins TRDV2 to TRDJ3; 11 positions match TRDD3. Matching the DNA to germline supplied the J gene, which TCRdb does not give. The CDR3 covers 17 residues. Per germline, CDR1 GEAIGNYY and CDR2 EKD. The DNA for the CDR3 is TGTGCCTGTAACACTGGGGGATACTCCTGGGACACCCGACAGATGTTTTTC. Protein: CACNTGGYSWDTRQMFF.

This clone was counted between two and nine times. TCRdb's listed protein matches a much larger clone and diverges from this DNA's translation at residue 10, likely through a read error; the protein shown comes from the DNA. The chain uses TRDV2 and TRDJ1, with TRDD3 matching 13 bases. TCRdb is silent on the J gene; assignment here came from matching the DNA to germline. CDR3 length: 23 residues. The germline CDR1 and CDR2 sequences are GEAIGNYY and EKD. With 0 bases clipped from V and 3 bases from J, the junction kept 24 bases outside the gene matches. Here the CDR3 DNA reads TGTGCCTGTGACACCGTCCAAAATTTAGAAGTACTGGGGGATACGCGGGAACCCGATAAACTCATCTTT. Protein: CACDTVQNLEVLGDTREPDKLIF.

Only a few counts were recorded for this clone. This likely came from a read error, as a far larger clone is one base away. Other DNA sequences in this sample translate to the same CDR3. The rearrangement uses TRDV1 and TRDJ1, with 8 bases fitting TRDD3. J lost 9 bases, V lost 4 bases, and 28 bases had no gene match. Germline V gene lookup returns CDR1 TSWWSYY and CDR2 QGS. The CDR3 covers 20 residues. The CDR3 protein is CALGATALPHETGGITELIF. The DNA for the CDR3 is TGTGCTCTTGGGGCAACGGCTCTCCCTCACGAAACTGGGGGGATAACAGAACTCATCTTT.

Ten or more counts support this clone. TCRdb pairs this DNA with a much larger clone's protein that differs at residue 12, likely a read error; the protein shown was translated from the DNA. This rearrangement joins TRDV1 to TRDJ1; 10 bases line up with TRDD3. The germline V gene encodes CDR1 TSWWSYY and CDR2 QGS. V was clipped by 2 bases and J by 2 bases; unmatched bases: 11. The CDR3 consists of 18 residues. CDR3: CALGEGLVGGYTTDKLIF. DNA of the CDR3: TGTGCTCTTGGGGAAGGCCTTGTTGGGGGATACACGACCGATAAACTCATCTTT.

This clone has just a few counts. A read error is likely here: a far larger clone is one base away. The same CDR3 can be traced to other DNA sequences in this sample. The V gene was identified as TRDV1, while no J gene was called; the table names TRDD3, a call not compared with the DNA. This CDR3 is 21 amino acids long. Germline-derived CDR1 and CDR2 are TSWWSYY and QGS. CDR3 DNA sequence: TGTGCTCTTGGGGCCCCGGGGAACCTTCCGTATATGGGAGTGTACACCGATAAACTCATCTTC. This translates into CALGAPGNLPYMGVYTDKLIF.

About this clone: This likely traces to a read error, being one base from a far larger clone. The limits of the CDR3 on the DNA are not certain, so only TCRdb's listed CDR3 is given. Called V gene: TRDV1; the J gene was not called; the tabulated D call, TRDD3, remains unverified against the DNA. Germline V CDR1 and CDR2: TSWWSYY, QGS. The CDR3 numbers 19 amino acids, ends counted. The CDR3 sequence: CALGEKGWRWGIGADKLIF.

The table lists this clone with many counts. TCRdb attributes to this sequence the protein of a much larger clone, which differs from the DNA translation at residue 8; a read error is likely, and the protein displayed is translated from the DNA. J is TRDJ1 and V is TRDV1, with 8 bases aligning to TRDD3. The CDR3 consists of 17 residues. With 2 bases clipped from V and 0 bases from J, the junction kept 8 bases outside the gene matches. The germline V gene has CDR1 TSWWSYY and CDR2 QGS. CDR3 sequence reads: CALGERTVGDYTDKLIF. The CDR3 DNA reads TGTGCTCTTGGGGAAAGAACTGTGGGGGATTACACCGATAAACTCATCTTT.

About this clone itself: A far larger clone lies a single base away; this is likely a read error. This same CDR3 is encoded by further DNA sequences in the sample. This rearrangement joins TRDV1 to TRDJ1; 9 bases are shared with TRDD3. The J gene, missing from TCRdb, was assigned here through DNA to germline matching. CDR3 length: 17 amino acids. The junction had 16 bases not matched to a gene; V was cut back by 3 bases and J by 8 bases. The germline V gene has CDR1 TSWWSYY and CDR2 QGS. The CDR3 sequence: CALGELRAGGLRYKLIF. As DNA, the CDR3 is TGTGCTCTTGGGGAGCTACGTGCTGGGGGATTAAGATACAAACTCATCTTT.

This clone came up many times. TCRdb pairs this DNA with a much larger clone's protein that differs at residue 8, likely a read error; the protein shown was translated from the DNA. The gene calls are TRDV1 and TRDJ1; 9 bases align to TRDD3. The germline V gene has CDR1 TSWWSYY and CDR2 QGS. Trimming removed 2 bases from V and 3 bases from J; junction bases left unmatched: 10. The CDR3 spans 17 residues. The CDR3 nucleotides are TGTGCTCTTGGGGAAGCTGTGTGCTGGGGGATGGCCGATAAACTCATCTTT. This sequence encodes CALGEAVCWGMADKLIF.

As for this clone: The TCRdb protein, from a much larger clone, departs from this DNA's translation at residue 14, likely by read error; the protein shown derives from the DNA. This chain joins TRDV1 and TRDJ1, with D perhaps matching TRDD3 (8 bases). V was clipped by 0 bases and J by 0 bases, with 32 bases between them. CDR3 length: 23 residues. The germline gives CDR1 TSWWSYY, CDR2 QGS. The CDR3 coding sequence is TGTGCTCTTGGGGAACTTTGGCCTTCCTCCAGAACTGGGGGCTCCCCCTACACCGATAAACTCATCTTT. As protein: CALGELWPSSRTGGSPYTDKLIF.

This clone was counted many times. This likely stems from a read error, as it lies one base from a far larger clone. The same CDR3 is also encoded by other DNA sequences in this sample. In nucleotides, the CDR3 is TGTGCTCTTGGCAAACGGTCCAACTGGGGGATACGAGGGGGGTACACCGACAAACTCATCTTT. It is translated as CALGKRSNWGIRGGYTDKLIF. The rearrangement links TRDV1 to TRDJ1; the match to TRDD3 covers 13 bases. The germline V gene encodes CDR1 TSWWSYY and CDR2 QGS. The CDR3 extends over 21 amino acids.

This clone was counted a few times. The TCRdb record carries a much larger clone's protein, which differs from this DNA's translation at residue 16; a read error is the likely cause, and the protein listed here is the DNA translation. The genes are TRDV1 and TRDJ1, with 9 bases that match TRDD3. This CDR3 contains 21 residues. Germline V CDR1 and CDR2: TSWWSYY, QGS. V shed 1 base and J 3 bases; nucleotides not matched to a gene: 21. In DNA, the CDR3 is TGTGCTCTTGGGGAACGCGATTACACGGCAGCACTGGGGGAGTACGCCGATAAACTCATCTTT. Protein: CALGERDYTAALGEYADKLIF.

This clone was counted at least ten times. A single base is all that separates this from a far larger clone, so a read error is likely. Other DNA sequences within the sample encode an identical CDR3. The chain recombines TRDV1 with TRDJ1, with 9 bases that match TRDD3. Germline loops: CDR1 TSWWSYY, CDR2 QGS. The CDR3 has 19 amino acids. CDR3 in DNA: TGTGCTCTCGGGGAATTCGGCATTTTCTGGGGGATCTTCACCGATAAACTCATCTTT. Its translation is CALGEFGIFWGIFTDKLIF.

A note on this clone: This DNA's translation and the protein TCRdb lists, from a much larger clone, do not match at residue 15, likely due to a read error; the protein shown is translated from the DNA. The V call is TRAV38-2/DV8, the J call TRDJ1, with 8 bases lining up with TRDD3. The J gene was not available in TCRdb and was assigned here by matching the DNA to germline segments. This CDR3 comprises 19 residues. CDR1 is TSESDYY and CDR2 is QEAYKQQN in the germline V gene. For the CDR3, the DNA is TGTGCTTATAGGATCCGCTTGGTGGGGGATCCTGTAGGCACCGGTAAACTCATCTTT. It specifies CAYRIRLVGDPVGTGKLIF.

Ten or more counts support this clone. The chain carries TRDV1 and TRDJ1; 9 bases are shared with TRDD3. The CDR3 extends over 18 amino acids. Germline V CDR1 and CDR2: TSWWSYY, QGS. J was trimmed by 0 bases and V by 3 bases; bases with no gene match: 11. CDR3 DNA: TGTGCTCTTGGGGACCTCCTTCCCTACTGGGGGAACACCGATAAACTCATCTTT. It codes for CALGDLLPYWGNTDKLIF.

Of note for this clone: TCRdb lists the protein of a much larger clone for this DNA, which differs at residue 23, so this is likely a read error; the protein given here is translated from the DNA itself. This rearrangement joins TRDV1 to TRDJ1; 9 nucleotides align to TRDD3. Per germline, CDR1 TSWWSYY and CDR2 QGS. The CDR3 is 26 residues long. V lost 2 bases and J lost 10; bases outside the gene matches: 44. The CDR3 nucleotides are TGTGCTCTTGGGGAAACGATCCTAAAGCCGCGACCGGGAGACTGGGGGACCCTGAGGTACACCGATGGACTCATCTTT. Amino acids: CALGETILKPRPGDWGTLRYTDGLIF.

This clone showed up just a few times. This probably arose from a read error, given a far larger clone one base away. This same CDR3 is encoded by further DNA sequences in the sample. V gene TRDV1 combines with J gene TRDJ1, with 7 bases that match TRDD3. Germline CDR1 is TSWWSYY and CDR2 is QGS. This CDR3 region has 19 residues. Unmatched junction bases numbered 14, after V lost 1 base and J lost 0 bases. The CDR3 DNA follows: TGTGCTCTTGGGGAACACAAGGGGGTACTGGGGCCGTACACCGATAAACTCATCTTT. Protein product: CALGEHKGVLGPYTDKLIF.

A few counts support this clone. The mismatch at residue 14 between this DNA's translation and the TCRdb protein of a much larger clone likely reflects a read error; the protein shown is translated from the DNA. The chain carries TRDV1 and TRDJ1, with D tentatively TRDD2 or TRDD3 (5 bases each). No J segment appears in TCRdb, so it was assigned here by matching the sequence to germline. There are 22 residues in the CDR3. Germline V gene data show CDR1 as TSWWSYY and CDR2 as QGS. In DNA form, the CDR3 reads TGTGCTCTTGGGGAATCTCACGCCCTACGCATTCGGGGGGTAGAGGACACCGGTAAACTCATCTTT. It codes for CALGESHALRIRGVEDTGKLIF.

Comment on this clone: The protein held in TCRdb is that of a much larger clone and does not match this DNA's translation at residue 4, likely because of a read error; the protein shown is translated from the DNA. V gene TRDV1 combines with J gene TRDJ1; 13 bases align to TRDD3. CDR3 length: 20 residues. Germline values: CDR1 TSWWSYY, CDR2 QGS. CDR3 region: CALEEPYPNLYWGIRDKLIF. The CDR3 DNA follows: TGTGCTCTTGAGGAACCCTACCCAAACCTCTACTGGGGGATACGAGATAAACTCATCTTT.

A word on this clone: TCRdb attributes to this sequence the protein of a much larger clone, which differs from the DNA translation at residue 13; a read error is likely, and the protein displayed is translated from the DNA. This rearrangement joins TRDV1 to TRDJ1; TRDD3 matches at 10 bases. As TCRdb names no J gene, one was assigned here on the basis of a DNA match to germline. CDR1 TSWWSYY and CDR2 QGS come from the germline V gene. V gave up 1 base and J gave up 0 bases; unmatched junction bases: 29. CDR3 size: 25 residues. This CDR3 reads CALGERSIRYPIAGDTFGYTDKLIF. In DNA form, the CDR3 reads TGTGCTCTTGGGGAACGAAGTATCAGGTACCCCATTGCGGGGGATACGTTCGGGTACACCGATAAACTCATCTTT.

This clone was counted between two and nine times. A read error likely explains why the TCRdb protein, taken from a much larger clone, differs from this DNA's translation at residue 8; the protein shown is translated from the DNA. This chain connects TRDV2 to TRDJ1, with no clear D. Per the germline V gene, CDR1 is GEAIGNYY and CDR2 is EKD. The ends were cut back, 1 base at V and 1 base at J, with 9 bases in the middle. The CDR3 sequence is 14 residues long. Here the CDR3 DNA reads TGTGCCTGTGACACTTGGGCCGGCACCGATAAACTCATCTTT. Its protein product is CACDTWAGTDKLIF.

This clone has just a few counts. A far larger clone lies a single base away; this is likely a read error. Other nucleotide sequences in the sample specify the same CDR3. V and J are TRDV2 and TRDJ3; perhaps TRDD3 as D (5 bases). Here the J gene was assigned by germline matching of the DNA, as TCRdb has none. Germline V gives CDR1 GEAIGNYY, CDR2 EKD. Trimming removed 0 bases at V and 0 bases at J, with 8 bases between. The CDR3 length is 17 residues. CDR3 residues: CACDTWGSSWDTRQMFF. In nucleotides, the CDR3 is TGTGCCTGTGACACCTGGGGAAGCTCCTGGGACACCCGACAGATGTTTTTC.

This clone was counted only a few times. The translation of this DNA and the TCRdb protein of a much larger clone differ at residue 16, probably owing to a read error; the protein shown here is translated from the DNA. The called J gene is TRDJ1, whereas the V gene has no call; the table's D gene call, TRDD3, was not cross checked with the DNA. The CDR3 is 22 residues long. CDR3 nucleotide sequence: TGTGCTCTTGGGGAAAGACTCGTCCCTCGGGTTACTGGGGGATACGTGTCCGATAAACTCATCTTT. Translating it yields CALGERLVPRVTGGYVSDKLIF.